A selection of T cell receptor beta chains follows, all from one sample in a study of blood T cell repertoires in COVID-19. Sequenced by immunoSEQ multiplex PCR; TCRdb stores in-frame clones only, minus some. Found here are 55,000 or so clones, under 85% of them singletons; the top ten hold roughly 3.2%. Sequences were obtained from peripheral blood. These receptors all come from a man aged 60 to 75 with acute or convalescent COVID-19. The CDR3 runs from the conserved cysteine through the conserved F or W. The D gene is left open where the match is weak. Expanded clones are given a class, and other clones once, few, many or no size at all.

.	TRBV13	.	TRBJ2-5	CASSGGAGKTQYF	TGTGCCAGCAGCGGGGGGGCCGGCAAGACCCAGTACTTC
.	TRBV15	TRBD2	TRBJ2-7	CATSGETSGGVEQYF	TGTGCCACCAGCGGCGAAACTAGCGGGGGGGTTGAGCAGTACTTC
.	TRBV19	.	TRBJ1-4	CASSMRALGEKLFF	TGTGCCAGTAGTATGAGGGCCTTAGGGGAAAAACTGTTTTTT
.	TRBV4-1	.	TRBJ2-3	CASSQEQGGTDTQYF	TGCGCCAGCAGCCAAGAACAAGGAGGCACAGATACGCAGTATTTT
.	TRBV29-1	.	TRBJ1-4	CSVEERGREKLFF	TGCAGCGTTGAGGAGAGGGGGAGAGAAAAACTGTTTTTT
once	TRBV7-3	TRBD2	TRBJ2-5	CASSLNGGEVQETQYF	TGTGCCAGCAGCTTAAACGGGGGGGAGGTCCAAGAGACCCAGTACTTC
.	TRBV5-1	TRBD2	TRBJ2-1	CASSLAAGAGGASYNEQFF	TGCGCCAGCAGCTTGGCCGCCGGCGCGGGGGGCGCCTCCTACAATGAGCAGTTCTTC
.	TRBV5-1	.	TRBJ1-1	CASSSYPQGNTEAFF	TGCGCCAGCAGCTCGTACCCCCAGGGGAACACTGAAGCTTTCTTT
few	TRBV5-1	TRBD1	TRBJ2-7	CASSLEGGTGVWEQYF	TGCGCCAGCAGCTTGGAAGGAGGGACAGGGGTTTGGGAGCAGTACTTC
few	TRBV19	TRBD2	TRBJ2-3	CASSTSGGADTQYF	TGTGCCAGTAGTACCAGCGGGGGAGCAGATACGCAGTATTTT
.	TRBV6-1	TRBD1	TRBJ1-1	CASSEAWDSEAFF	TGTGCCAGCAGTGAAGCATGGGACAGTGAAGCTTTCTTT
.	TRBV27	.	TRBJ2-1	CASSSRSNEQFF	TGTGCCAGCAGTAGTAGAAGCAATGAGCAGTTCTTC
.	TRBV27	.	TRBJ1-6	CASSSLPGHGPLHF	TGTGCCAGCAGTTCACTTCCGGGACACGGGCCTCTCCACTTT
once	TRBV18	TRBD2	TRBJ2-1	CASSAGVNEQFF	TGTGCCAGCTCAGCGGGGGTCAATGAGCAGTTCTTC
.	TRBV19	.	TRBJ2-3	CASSRRGTDTQYF	TGTGCCAGTAGTAGACGGGGGACAGATACGCAGTATTTT
.	TRBV4-2	TRBD1	TRBJ1-2	CASDKTGKDYGYTF	TGTGCCAGCGACAAGACAGGGAAGGACTATGGCTACACCTTC
few	TRBV6-5	.	TRBJ2-7	CASSLWAARDKQYF	TGTGCCAGCAGCCTTTGGGCAGCCAGGGATAAGCAGTACTTC
.	TRBV6-5	.	TRBJ1-1	CASSLGEDTEAFF	TGTGCCAGCAGTCTCGGGGAGGACACTGAAGCTTTCTTT
.	TRBV29-1	.	TRBJ2-1	CSVRRGSGSYNEQFF	TGCAGCGTTCGACGGGGGTCCGGCTCCTACAATGAGCAGTTCTTC
.	TRBV7-9	.	TRBJ1-3	CASSSDRSSGNTIYF	TGTGCCAGCAGCTCTGACAGGAGCTCTGGAAACACCATATATTTT
once	TRBV2	.	TRBJ1-4	CASSKNNANEKLFF	TGTGCCAGCAGCAAAAACAACGCTAATGAAAAACTGTTTTTT
.	TRBV12-3/TRBV12-4	.	TRBJ1-1	CASTKGMNTEAFF	TGTGCCAGCACAAAGGGGATGAACACTGAAGCTTTCTTT
.	TRBV10-3	.	TRBJ1-2	CAINAGANYGYTF	TGTGCCATCAATGCAGGGGCAAACTATGGCTACACCTTC
.	TRBV10-2	TRBD2	TRBJ2-1	CAARPTSGGIGEQFF	TGCGCCGCGCGGCCTACTAGCGGGGGCATTGGTGAGCAGTTCTTC
.	TRBV6-4	TRBD2	TRBJ2-5	CASSDSNGGLYQETQYF	TGTGCCAGCAGTGACTCGAACGGGGGGTTGTACCAAGAGACCCAGTACTTC
.	TRBV6-2/TRBV6-3	.	TRBJ2-5	CASSPTEETQYF	TGTGCCAGCAGCCCAACTGAAGAGACCCAGTACTTC
.	TRBV12-3/TRBV12-4	.	TRBJ1-6	CASSFNGNSPLHF	TGTGCCAGCAGTTTCAACGGGAATTCACCCCTCCACTTT
few	TRBV6-5	.	TRBJ2-5	CASRTGQQETQYF	TGTGCCAGCAGAACCGGACAGCAAGAGACCCAGTACTTC
.	TRBV28	.	TRBJ2-7	CASGQALNSYEQYF	TGTGCCAGCGGCCAGGCTTTAAACTCCTACGAGCAGTACTTC
.	TRBV19	TRBD2	TRBJ2-1	CASSTLAGVNNEQFF	TGTGCCAGTAGTACTCTAGCGGGGGTGAACAATGAGCAGTTCTTC
.	TRBV5-4	.	TRBJ1-2	CASSLGGGSNYGYTF	TGTGCCAGCAGCTTGGGGGGGGGATCTAACTATGGCTACACCTTC
.	TRBV18	TRBD1	TRBJ1-1	CASSLTTGRPEAFF	TGTGCCAGCTCACTAACGACAGGGAGGCCTGAAGCTTTCTTT
few	TRBV5-4	TRBD1	TRBJ2-7	CASSPWTGSYEQYF	TGTGCCAGCAGCCCCTGGACAGGGTCCTACGAGCAGTACTTC
.	TRBV10-3	.	TRBJ1-2	CAISEGGGDGYTF	TGTGCCATCAGTGAAGGAGGAGGGGATGGCTACACCTTC
.	TRBV2	TRBD1	TRBJ2-4	CASKGGTGGANIQYF	TGTGCCAGCAAGGGGGGCACAGGGGGCGCGAACATTCAGTACTTC
once	TRBV7-9	.	TRBJ1-4	CASSLAQGNEKLFF	TGTGCCAGCAGCTTAGCCCAGGGTAATGAAAAACTGTTTTTT
once	TRBV29-1	.	TRBJ1-1	CSVEGSSSEAFF	TGCAGCGTTGAAGGGTCGAGCTCTGAAGCTTTCTTT
few	TRBV7-9	.	TRBJ2-5	CASSLQIQETQYF	TGTGCCAGCAGCTTACAGATTCAAGAGACCCAGTACTTC
once	TRBV7-3	TRBD1	TRBJ1-1	CASSYTGGGNTEAFF	TGTGCCAGCAGCTATACAGGGGGCGGAAACACTGAAGCTTTCTTT
once	TRBV24-1	.	TRBJ2-5	CATGSSRGVETQYF	TGTGCCACCGGGTCCTCTCGCGGGGTGGAGACCCAGTACTTC
.	TRBV7-3	.	TRBJ1-2	CASSPGSADGYTF	TGTGCCAGCAGCCCAGGGTCGGCGGATGGCTACACCTTC
.	TRBV5-6	.	TRBJ1-2	CASSRGYRDYYGYTF	TGTGCCAGCAGCCGCGGCTACAGGGATTACTATGGCTACACCTTC
.	TRBV4-1	TRBD1	TRBJ2-2	CASSQVDRGTGELFF	TGCGCCAGCAGCCAAGTGGACAGGGGCACCGGGGAGCTGTTTTTT
few	TRBV5-1	TRBD1	TRBJ2-7	CASRVETGGSYEQYF	TGCGCCAGCAGAGTAGAGACAGGGGGGTCCTACGAGCAGTACTTC
.	TRBV30	TRBD2	TRBJ2-7	CAWSVFRGGGAYEQYF	TGTGCCTGGAGTGTATTTCGGGGCGGGGGGGCCTACGAGCAGTACTTC
.	TRBV10-3	.	TRBJ1-2	CAISDGLSSSLGYTF	TGTGCCATCAGTGATGGGCTGTCCTCTTCACTCGGCTACACCTTC
.	TRBV7-2	.	TRBJ2-7	CASNLASEQYF	TGTGCCAGCAACTTAGCTAGCGAGCAGTACTTC
.	TRBV6-6	.	TRBJ1-1	CASSTLQGEAFF	TGTGCCAGCAGCACCCTACAGGGTGAAGCTTTCTTT
.	TRBV10-3	TRBD1	TRBJ1-1	CAISELGQADTEAFF	TGTGCCATCAGTGAACTGGGACAGGCCGACACTGAAGCTTTCTTT
.	TRBV19	TRBD1	TRBJ1-1	CASSIANPRDRGVSTEAFF	TGTGCCAGTAGTATAGCCAACCCCCGGGACAGAGGAGTGAGCACTGAAGCTTTCTTT
.	TRBV2	TRBD1	TRBJ2-7	CASSPTGASSYEQYF	TGTGCCAGCAGTCCGACAGGGGCCAGCTCCTACGAGCAGTACTTC
.	TRBV11-2	.	TRBJ1-2	CASSSNTGGGYGYTF	TGTGCCAGCAGCTCTAATACAGGAGGAGGGTATGGCTACACCTTC
.	TRBV6-2/TRBV6-3	.	TRBJ1-1	CASSSILSNTEAFF	TGTGCCAGCAGTTCTATCCTGAGCAACACTGAAGCTTTCTTT
.	TRBV7-2	.	TRBJ1-6	CASSLTPGLTTPLHF	TGTGCCAGCAGCTTAACGCCAGGGCTCACGACACCCCTCCACTTT
.	TRBV15	.	TRBJ2-1	CATSAPGIFDEQFF	TGTGCCACCAGCGCGCCCGGGATTTTTGATGAGCAGTTCTTC